Here is one TCR beta chain with its context. The data derive from a study of OX40 agonist ivuxolimab in advanced cancers. Using immunoSEQ multiplex PCR, the repertoire was profiled, and TCRdb retains in-frame clones only, with some absent. The repertoire includes about 60,000 clones, 84% of them detected once, and 27% sits in the top ten. The V gene lost 7 bases and the J gene lost 4 bases, with 19 bases spanning the gap. Germline V gene lookup returns CDR1 SQVTM and CDR2 ANQGSEA. CDR3 length equals 15 residues. The chain combines TRBV29-1 with TRBJ2-2; tentatively, D is TRBD2 (7 bases). This clonotype was sampled from an adult with an advanced solid tumor such as melanoma, head and neck, liver or kidney cancer. The source material was CD4+ or CD8+ T cells sorted from blood, sampled in a trial of the OX40 agonist ivuxolimab. For the CDR3, the DNA is TGCAGCGCGGGGAGGGGGTCCGGAGGCACCGGGGAGCTGTTTTTT. Translated: CSAGRGSGGTGELFF.